The clone carrying this TCR beta chain occurred a few times. Antigen specificity is unknown. This record belongs to a study of blood T cells in healthy people across ages. Together with a sample-barcoded 5' primer, a J-beta primer mix was included in a second PCR lasting about 7 to 11 cycles. Tagging of each cDNA molecule was performed by a template-switch adaptor with 12 random nucleotides. TCRdb ran MiXCR on the 5' RACE reads and lists one entry per CDR3 protein. The sample carries approximately 800,000 distinct CDR3 sequences, about 34% recorded once. Germline CDR1 MNHEY, CDR2 SVGEGT. This CDR3 is built from 16 residues. The V gene lost 7 bases and the J gene lost 6 bases, with 19 bases spanning the gap. Study-wide results and caveats: In the absence of known donor CMV status, changes in expanded clonotypes were possibly confounded. Per million T cells, the diversity of TCR beta decreased roughly linearly as age advanced. Estimated diversity across one million T cells was deemed an underestimate.

The origin of this receptor is a young man in good health. The material sequenced was blood. The chain joins TRBV6-2 or TRBV6-3 to TRBJ1-6, with D perhaps TRBD1 (5 bases). The CDR3 DNA reads TGTGCCAGCAAGATACCGGGGCGAGAAGGTAATTCACCCCTCCACTTT. Protein sequence: CASKIPGREGNSPLHF.